This T cell receptor beta chain originates from a study of blood T cell repertoires in COVID-19 (dated by TCRdb to the early 2020s). The study in broad terms: The collaborator samples originated in the United States, Italy and Spain and spanned the acute and convalescent phases of COVID-19. The prospective study material was composed of cDNA or gDNA derived from T cells, B-cell-depleted T cells, or PBMCs. Subjects who had been exposed to COVID-19, were actively infected with it, or had recovered from it provided the deeply sampled blood TCRbeta repertoires that made up the dataset. A freely available public database, intended as a resource for researchers studying the immune response to SARS-CoV-2, is where the repertoires were released. The samples were drawn from two sources: the first 160 participants of the ongoing ImmuneRACE study, and fewer than 1,500 subjects contributed by 6 global collaborators. The sample metadata nearly always contained a de-identified subject ID, COVID-19 status, age in years and sex. Where HLA class I and class II types were available, the types were taken from metadata supplied by the sample provider, not from assay-based typing.

This clone was seen only a few times. The clone's antigen remains unknown. No base quality values were provided; no much bigger clone lies one nucleotide off. A distance of 12 bases separates the germline ends of V and J, which lose 3 bases and 8 bases respectively. Looking up the germline V gene yields CDR1 SGDLS and CDR2 YYNGEE. The CDR3, cysteine through phenylalanine, is 13 amino acids long. The DNA shown is the 39-base CDR3, in frame from base 1. The collaborating institutions used their own protocols to collect whole blood in K2EDTA tubes. For TCRbeta analysis, collaborators shipped samples in one of three forms: frozen whole blood, isolated PBMCs, or DNA extracted from either of those sample types. Results and caveats for the whole study, not just this receptor: The amount of clinical and demographic metadata varied by source and participant and was provided uncurated.

The immunoSEQ Assay, a bias-controlled multiplex PCR, was used to amplify TCRbeta CDR3 regions from genomic DNA. The study's processing was this. The number of nucleated cells in each sample was estimated from the amplification of reference gene primers within the assay. Sequence reads were collapsed and filtered to measure the absolute abundance of every unique TCRbeta CDR3 rearrangement. For each sample, productive Simpson clonality was calculated by taking the square root of Simpson's diversity index across productive rearrangements. TCRdb limited this immuneACCESS table to in-frame rearrangements with V and J called. A share of clones is missing; checked studies link under half to unresolved V genes, and the rest is unexplained. Clone size and V and J calls were adopted from that table, with D and trimming inferred from the DNA. Recorded for this sample are just over 80,000 clones; 81% of them occurred a single time. The ten top clones hold approximately 44% of the sample.

This TCR came from an elderly man with acute or convalescent COVID-19. The rearrangement joined TRBV9 to TRBJ2-1; TRBD2 is a weak D gene call, 6 bases matching. The sample consisted of peripheral blood. The DNA reads TGTGCCAGCAGCGCCGGCGGAGGGGATGAGCAGTTCTTC. It codes for CASSAGGGDEQFF.